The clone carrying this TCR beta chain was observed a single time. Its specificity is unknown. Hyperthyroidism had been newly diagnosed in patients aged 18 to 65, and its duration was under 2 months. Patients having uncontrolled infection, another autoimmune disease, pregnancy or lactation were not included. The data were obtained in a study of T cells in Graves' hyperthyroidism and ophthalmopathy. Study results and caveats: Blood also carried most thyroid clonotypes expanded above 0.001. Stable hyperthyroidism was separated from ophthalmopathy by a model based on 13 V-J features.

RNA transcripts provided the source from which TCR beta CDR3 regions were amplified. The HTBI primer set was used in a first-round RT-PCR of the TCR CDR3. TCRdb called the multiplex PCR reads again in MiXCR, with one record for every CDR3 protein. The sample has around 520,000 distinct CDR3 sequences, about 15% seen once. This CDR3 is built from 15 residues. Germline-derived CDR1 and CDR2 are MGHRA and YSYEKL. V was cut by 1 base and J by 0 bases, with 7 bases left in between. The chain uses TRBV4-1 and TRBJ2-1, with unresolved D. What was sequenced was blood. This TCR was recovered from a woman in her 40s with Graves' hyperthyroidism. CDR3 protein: CASSQASSSYNEQFF. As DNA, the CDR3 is TGCGCCAGCAGCCAAGCCTCTAGCTCCTACAATGAGCAGTTCTTC.